These 21 T cell receptor beta chains were sequenced from one sample in a study of control samples from healthy donors and cancer patients. TCRdb keeps only in-frame clones here, not all; method: immunoSEQ multiplex PCR. The table has about 89,000 clones, 70% to 90% seen once; the top ten hold 2.1%. Sequencing input: blood. All receptors come from a middle-aged woman in good health.

The rearrangement links TRBV5-4 to TRBJ2-5; D remains ambiguous. Germline CDR1 is SGHNT and CDR2 is YYREEE (reference sequence). Trimming shortened V by 3 bases and J by 0 bases, and 6 bases separated the two germline ends. The CDR3 loop spans 13 amino acids. The CDR3 region has the DNA TGTGCCAGCAGCTCCCGGGACCAAGAGACCCAGTACTTC. Encoded protein: CASSSRDQETQYF.

This clone was detected once. This rearrangement joins TRBV27 to TRBJ2-3; tentative D call: TRBD2 (5 bases). CDR1 and CDR2 (germline): MNHEY, SMNVEV (reference sequence). There are 15 residues in the CDR3. Trimming stripped 0 bases from V and 4 bases from J, with 11 bases between. This CDR3 reads CASSLSRPGADTQYF. The CDR3 nucleotides read TGTGCCAGCAGTTTATCGAGGCCCGGGGCAGATACGCAGTATTTT.

The genes are TRBV29-1 and TRBJ2-3, with D maybe TRBD1 (6 bases). CDR1 is SQVTM, CDR2 ANQGSEA, per germline. This CDR3 has 13 residues. Trimming took 7 bases from V and 2 from J, leaving 13 bases between them. CDR3: CSALSGDTDTQYF. CDR3 nucleotides: TGCAGCGCCCTTTCAGGGGACACAGATACGCAGTATTTT.

The rearrangement joins TRBV30 to TRBJ1-1; tentative D call: TRBD1 (6 bases). Trimming pared 8 bases from V and 0 bases from J, leaving 10 bases between. Germline V gene sequence: CDR1 GTSNPN, CDR2 SVGIG (reference sequence). The CDR3 consists of 12 residues. The CDR3 loop reads CAGRTVNTEAFF. The CDR3 region has the DNA TGTGCCGGTCGGACAGTGAACACTGAAGCTTTCTTT.

The rearrangement joins TRBV24-1 to TRBJ2-1, with TRBD1 identical over 10 bases. In germline, CDR1 is KGHDR, CDR2 SFDVKD. The CDR3 covers 15 residues. V lost 6 bases, J lost 6 bases, and 7 bases stayed unmatched. The CDR3 DNA follows: TGTGCCACCAGTAATCGAGGGACAGGGGTCAATGAGCAGTTCTTC. Its protein product is CATSNRGTGVNEQFF.

The rearrangement links TRBV2 to TRBJ1-5; a possible D gene is TRBD1 (6 bases). V lost 6 bases and J lost 2, with 14 bases in between. This CDR3 region has 15 residues. The germline V gene has CDR1 SNHLY and CDR2 FYNNEI. Written as DNA, the CDR3 is TGTGCCAGCAGACGGGACATGGGGGGCAATCAGCCCCAGCATTTT. Amino acid sequence: CASRRDMGGNQPQHF.

The chain uses TRBV4-3 and TRBJ2-3; D is possibly TRBD2 (6 bases). CDR1 LGHNA and CDR2 YSLEER come from the germline V gene. This CDR3 is built from 13 residues. V lost 0 bases, J lost 9 bases, and 10 bases lay in between. The CDR3 DNA sequence: TGCGCCAGCAGCCAAGATTTGGCGGGGACGCAGTATTTT. It is translated as CASSQDLAGTQYF.

V gene TRBV13 combines with J gene TRBJ2-1; 8 bases align to TRBD2. V lost 3 bases and J lost 1; bases outside the gene matches: 2. Per germline, CDR1 PRHDT and CDR2 FYEKMQ (reference sequence). This CDR3 has 15 residues. The CDR3 spells CASSFSGVSYNEQFF. The CDR3 bases are TGTGCCAGCAGCTTTAGCGGGGTATCCTACAATGAGCAGTTCTTC. The variable domain in full, with the rest retrieved from reference TRBV13 and TRBJ2-1, is AAGVIQSPRHLIKEKRETATLKCYPIPRHDTVYWYQQGPGQDPQFLISFYEKMQSDKGSIPDRFSAQQFSDYHSELNMSSLELGDSALYFCASSFSGVSYNEQFFGPGTRLTVL.

The chain links TRBV7-8 to TRBJ2-3; D is unresolved. Trimming removed 7 bases from V and 0 bases from J, with 8 bases in between. The germline V gene has CDR1 SGHVS and CDR2 FQNEAQ. The CDR3 is made up of 13 amino acids. The CDR3 DNA is TGTGCCAGCACGATAGACAGCACAGATACGCAGTATTTT. Protein product: CASTIDSTDTQYF.

In its sample, this clone was seen once. V and J are TRBV29-1 and TRBJ1-2; TRBD1 agrees at 7 bases. J was trimmed by 7 bases and V by 5 bases; bases with no gene match: 16. Germline V gene lookup returns CDR1 SQVTM and CDR2 ANQGSEA. CDR3 size: 15 residues. CDR3 coding DNA: TGCAGCGTTAGTTTAGGGGACGAGGGGGCAAGTGGCTACACCTTC. This translates into CSVSLGDEGASGYTF.

V gene TRBV7-2 combines with J gene TRBJ1-5; no reliable D call. The CDR3 runs to 13 residues. Germline V lookup: CDR1 SGHTA, CDR2 FQGNSA. V was pared by 3 bases and J by 4 bases, with 7 bases between. CDR3 loop: CASSFPPNQPQHF. As DNA, the CDR3 is TGTGCCAGCAGCTTTCCCCCGAATCAGCCCCAGCATTTT. Filled out from reference TRBV7-2 and TRBJ1-5, the complete variable domain reads GAGVSQSPSNKVTEKGKDVELRCDPISGHTALYWYRQSLGQGLEFLIYFQGNSAPDKSGLPSDRFSAERTGGSVSTLTIQRTQQEDSAVYLCASSFPPNQPQHFGDGTRLSIL.

The genes are TRBV6-4 and TRBJ2-6; D unresolved. The CDR3 is 15 amino acids. Trimming took off 2 bases at V and 0 bases at J, with 5 bases between the two ends. CDR1 and CDR2 from the germline V gene are MRHNA and SNTAGT. CDR3 DNA: TGTGCCAGCAGTGACGGCGGCTCTGGGGCCAACGTCCTGACTTTC. Amino acid sequence: CASSDGGSGANVLTF.

This chain connects TRBV7-2 to TRBJ2-3, with 10 bases aligning to TRBD2. The CDR3 sequence is 15 residues long. The germline V gene has CDR1 SGHTA and CDR2 FQGNSA. The V segment lost 6 bases and the J segment 0 bases; nucleotides outside the gene matches: 3. CDR3 bases: TGTGCCAGCAGTCCAGCGGGGGGGAGCACAGATACGCAGTATTTT. Translated, it gives CASSPAGGSTDTQYF. Together with reference TRBV7-2 and TRBJ2-3, the CDR3 gives the full variable domain: GAGVSQSPSNKVTEKGKDVELRCDPISGHTALYWYRQSLGQGLEFLIYFQGNSAPDKSGLPSDRFSAERTGGSVSTLTIQRTQQEDSAVYLCASSPAGGSTDTQYFGPGTRLTVL.

J is TRBJ1-1 and V is TRBV6-5, with D possibly TRBD1 on 6 matching bases. V was shortened by 0 bases and J by 7 bases, with 15 bases between the two germline ends. In germline, CDR1 is MNHEY, CDR2 SVGAGI. The CDR3 has 15 amino acids. The CDR3 sequence is CASSYSYRGAYEAFF. The DNA of the CDR3 is TGTGCCAGCAGTTACTCGTATAGGGGGGCCTATGAAGCTTTCTTT.

The chain combines TRBV6-2 or TRBV6-3 with TRBJ2-1; 7 positions agree with TRBD2. The V gene end was trimmed by 6 bases and the J gene end by 5 bases; junction bases not matched to a gene: 13. Germline V lookup: CDR1 MNHEY, CDR2 SVGEGT. The length of the CDR3 is 16 residues. CDR3 loop: CASSSNRGEFNNEQFF. The CDR3 DNA sequence: TGTGCCAGCAGCTCTAACCGGGGGGAATTTAACAATGAGCAGTTCTTC.

V is TRBV15 and J is TRBJ2-1; 8 bases fit TRBD2. The CDR3 sequence is 15 residues long. The germline V gene encodes CDR1 LNHNV and CDR2 YYDKDF (reference sequence). V was clipped by 1 base and J by 4 bases; unmatched bases: 3. The chain's CDR3 is CATSRVAGSYNEQFF. The CDR3 nucleotides read TGTGCCACCAGCAGAGTAGCGGGGTCTTACAATGAGCAGTTCTTC.

This clone has a handful of counts. Distinct nucleotide sequences in the sample also encode this CDR3. The chain is built from TRBV11-3 and TRBJ1-2, with 8 bases aligning to TRBD1. The CDR3 loop spans 15 amino acids. The V and J ends lost 3 bases and 1 base, in that order; junction bases with no gene match: 4. CDR1 and CDR2 from the germline V gene are SGHNT and YENEEA. In DNA, the CDR3 is TGTGCCAGCAGCTTGACAGGGGAGGTTAACTATGGCTACACCTTC. This translates into CASSLTGEVNYGYTF.

V is TRBV7-9 and J is TRBJ1-2, with TRBD1 matching over 8 bases. CDR1 and CDR2 from the germline V gene are SEHNR and FQNEAQ (reference sequence). J gave up 3 bases and V 5 bases, and 8 bases lay outside the gene matches. The CDR3 is 15 residues long. CDR3 in amino acids: CASSKTGGFDYGYTF. CDR3 sequence (DNA): TGTGCCAGCAGCAAAACAGGGGGGTTTGACTATGGCTACACCTTC.

This chain connects TRBV7-9 to TRBJ2-1, with 10 bases lining up with TRBD2. Germline CDR1 SEHNR, CDR2 FQNEAQ (reference sequence). The CDR3 length is 17 residues. The J segment lost 12 bases and the V segment lost 3 bases, leaving 17 bases of the junction unmatched. The CDR3: CASSFSWTSGDRIWQFF. DNA for the CDR3: TGTGCCAGCAGCTTTAGCTGGACTAGCGGAGACAGAATATGGCAGTTCTTC.

This chain joins TRBV30 and TRBJ1-4; D may be TRBD1 (6 bases). Germline assignment: CDR1 GTSNPN and CDR2 SVGIG (reference sequence). The V end lost 1 base, the J end lost 8 bases, and 14 bases lay between the germline ends. This CDR3 spans 14 amino acids. As DNA, the CDR3 is TGTGCCTGGAGTGGCCCAGGGGCGGGAGAAAAACTGTTTTTT. Protein: CAWSGPGAGEKLFF.

The chain has TRBV9 and TRBJ2-7; possible D gene TRBD2, 5 bases. Germline CDR1 and CDR2: SGDLS and YYNGEE. The CDR3 is 14 amino acids. V was cut by 3 bases and J by 0 bases, with 10 bases left in between. CDR3: CASSERGVSYEQYF. DNA of the CDR3: TGTGCCAGCAGCGAACGGGGTGTCTCCTACGAGCAGTACTTC. Full variable domain (missing parts from reference TRBV9 and TRBJ2-7): DSGVTQTPKHLITATGQRVTLRCSPRSGDLSVYWYQQSLDQGLQFLIQYYNGEERAKGNILERFSAQQFPDLHSELNLSSLELGDSALYFCASSERGVSYEQYFGPGTRLTVT.